A single sample is the source of the 24 T cell receptor beta chains below, sequenced in a study of T-cell memory formation after mild COVID-19. TCRdb re-called the 5' RACE reads through MiXCR, storing one row per CDR3 protein. Of tens of thousands of distinct CDR3 sequences in the sample, around 6.1% were seen once. Sequenced material: PBMCs or a T cell subset sorted from them (not recorded which). The receptors stem from an adult who had mild COVID-19 (a few samples of this study predate the infection). Cell type and time point are not known.

This clonotype was seen more than once but under ten times. The gene calls are TRBV5-1 and TRBJ1-1; D is perhaps TRBD1 (6 bases). Germline CDR1 and CDR2: SGHRS and YFSETQ. This CDR3 region has 14 residues. V lost 2 bases to trimming and J lost 6 bases, with 14 bases between them. This CDR3 is CASSLTGRAPEAFF. In nucleotides, the CDR3 is TGCGCCAGCAGCTTAACAGGGAGGGCGCCTGAAGCTTTCTTT.

The table lists this clonotype with many counts. The chain carries TRBV2 and TRBJ2-1; maybe TRBD2 (5 bases). The CDR3 consists of 13 residues. Germline CDR1 is SNHLY and CDR2 is FYNNEI. V lost 5 bases and J lost 7, with 12 bases in between. The CDR3 region has the DNA TGTGCCAGCAGTAATACTTGGAGGAATGAGCAGTTCTTC. It encodes CASSNTWRNEQFF. The full variable domain, its missing parts supplied by reference TRBV2 and TRBJ2-1, is EPEVTQTPSHQVTQMGQEVILRCVPISNHLYFYWYRQILGQKVEFLVSFYNNEISEKSEIFDDQFSVERPDGSNFTLKIRSTKLEDSAMYFCASSNTWRNEQFFGPGTRLTVL.

The chain joins TRBV11-2 to TRBJ2-6; a weak D match, TRBD1 (5 bases). Germline CDR1 and CDR2: SGHAT and FQNNGV. The CDR3 spans 17 residues. The germline V and J ends were trimmed by 5 bases and 2 bases, with 16 bases remaining between them. The CDR3 sequence is CASSQTSGIPGANVLTF. DNA of the CDR3: TGTGCCAGCAGCCAAACCTCAGGGATACCTGGGGCCAACGTCCTGACTTTC. The variable domain in full, with the rest retrieved from reference TRBV11-2 and TRBJ2-6, is EAGVAQSPRYKIIEKRQSVAFWCNPISGHATLYWYQQILGQGPKLLIQFQNNGVVDDSQLPKDRFSAERLKGVDSTLKIQPAKLEDSAVYLCASSQTSGIPGANVLTFGAGSRLTVL.

This clonotype was counted at least ten times. V is TRBV18 and J is TRBJ2-1, with 7 bases lining up with TRBD2. Germline V lookup: CDR1 KGHSH, CDR2 LQKENI. Germline trimming cut 3 bases from V and 7 bases from J; bases unmatched to any gene: 9. The CDR3 extends over 15 amino acids. CDR3 residues: CASSPLGGGGNEQFF. The DNA of the CDR3 is TGTGCCAGCTCACCCCTTGGTGGGGGAGGGAATGAGCAGTTCTTC.

This clonotype was counted many times. This chain joins TRBV5-1 and TRBJ2-4, with D perhaps given as TRBD1 or TRBD2 (5 bases each). This CDR3 region has 14 residues. Trimming pared 2 bases from V and 5 bases from J, leaving 11 bases between. Per the germline V gene, CDR1 is SGHRS and CDR2 is YFSETQ. This chain's CDR3 is CASSLEGSQNIQYF. In nucleotides, the CDR3 is TGCGCCAGCAGCTTAGAGGGGTCACAAAACATTCAGTACTTC. Variable domain in full (rest from reference TRBV5-1 and TRBJ2-4): KAGVTQTPRYLIKTRGQQVTLSCSPISGHRSVSWYQQTPGQGLQFLFEYFSETQRNKGNFPGRFSGRQFSNSRSEMNVSTLELGDSALYLCASSLEGSQNIQYFGAGTRLSVL.

The table lists this clonotype with a few counts. The chain carries TRBV19 and TRBJ1-5, with TRBD1 matching over 8 bases. V trimming: 3 bases; J trimming: 12 bases; junction bases outside the gene matches: 10. The CDR3 totals 14 residues. Germline V gives CDR1 LNHDA, CDR2 SQIVND (reference sequence). The DNA for the CDR3 is TGTGCCAGTAGTATTTTCAAGGGGGACAGGCACCAGCATTTT. It is translated as CASSIFKGDRHQHF.

There are a few counts of this clonotype. V gene TRBV6-5 combines with J gene TRBJ2-7; the match to TRBD2 covers 14 bases. V lost 7 bases, J lost 5 bases, and 4 bases stayed unmatched. Germline CDR1 and CDR2: MNHEY and SVGAGI. The CDR3 has 14 residues. CDR3 nucleotides: TGTGCCAGCAACCCGGGACTAGCGGGAGACGAGCAGTACTTC. Translated, it gives CASNPGLAGDEQYF.

This clonotype was observed at least ten times. J is TRBJ1-2 and V is TRBV5-1; D gene uncertain. Trimming took off 3 bases at V and 1 base at J, with 16 bases between the two ends. Germline-derived CDR1 and CDR2 are SGHRS and YFSETQ. This CDR3 region has 16 residues. CDR3 bases: TGCGCCAGCAGCTCCTCATTCGGACCCGATAACTATGGCTACACCTTC. It yields the protein CASSSSFGPDNYGYTF.

The genes are TRBV6-2 or TRBV6-3 and TRBJ1-1, with unresolved D. This CDR3 spans 16 amino acids. V lost 4 bases and J 0 bases, leaving 15 bases between the germline ends. Per the germline V gene, CDR1 is MNHEY and CDR2 is SVGEGT. CDR3 loop: CASSFNELGMNTEAFF. CDR3 DNA: TGTGCCAGCAGTTTCAACGAACTTGGAATGAACACTGAAGCTTTCTTT.

Sample share makes this clonotype medium-sized (0.01 to 0.1%). The rearrangement joins TRBV5-1 to TRBJ2-3, with 8 positions matching TRBD1. Losses at the gene ends were 3 bases for V and 4 bases for J; bases not matched to a gene: 4. Germline loops: CDR1 SGHRS, CDR2 YFSETQ. The CDR3 spans 14 residues. The CDR3: CASSYGQGADTQYF. The CDR3 region has the DNA TGCGCCAGCAGCTACGGACAGGGCGCAGATACGCAGTATTTT.

This clonotype has at least ten counts. The chain carries TRBV20-1 and TRBJ2-3, with D possibly TRBD2 on 6 matching bases. Trimming cost V 2 bases and J 0 bases, with 12 bases left between them. CDR3 length equals 15 residues. Germline V CDR1 and CDR2: DFQATT, SNEGSKA (reference sequence). CDR3 sequence reads: CSARNSGGSTDTQYF. In nucleotides, the CDR3 is TGCAGTGCTAGAAATAGCGGAGGTAGCACAGATACGCAGTATTTT.

The chain uses TRBV18 and TRBJ1-3; tentative D call: TRBD1 (5 bases). Germline V lookup: CDR1 KGHSH, CDR2 LQKENI. This CDR3 comprises 16 residues. Deletions cut 4 bases from V and 0 bases from J, with 13 bases between. The CDR3 loop is CASSLGTADSGNTIYF. As DNA, the CDR3 is TGTGCCAGCTCACTGGGGACGGCCGACTCTGGAAACACCATATATTTT.

The gene calls are TRBV20-1 and TRBJ2-3; D gene ambiguous. CDR1 and CDR2 (germline): DFQATT, SNEGSKA (reference sequence). This CDR3 is 14 amino acids long. V lost 0 bases, J lost 4 bases, and 11 bases lay in between. The CDR3 protein is CSARDQETSDTQYF. CDR3 DNA: TGCAGTGCTAGAGATCAAGAGACATCAGATACGCAGTATTTT.

This clonotype was detected ten times or more. The J gene is TRBJ2-3, the V gene TRBV11-1, with a tentative D call TRBD2 (5 bases). Trimming cost V 5 bases and J 6 bases, with 18 bases left between them. Looked up from germline, CDR1 is SGHAT and CDR2 is FQDESV (reference sequence). CDR3 length equals 15 residues. The CDR3 region has the DNA TGTGCCAGCAGCCCCCGGGGTGGTACGCGCGATACGCAGTATTTT. Amino acids: CASSPRGGTRDTQYF.

In its sample, this clonotype was seen many times. The V gene is TRBV7-2, the J gene TRBJ2-7; D not certain. Trimming left V 0 bases short and J 2 bases short, with 17 bases between. CDR3 length equals 17 residues. CDR1 is SGHTA and CDR2 is FQGNSA in the germline V gene. As DNA, the CDR3 is TGTGCCAGCAGCTTAGCGGGTAAAGCGCGAATAGCCTACGAGCAGTACTTC. Translated: CASSLAGKARIAYEQYF. Filled out from reference TRBV7-2 and TRBJ2-7, the complete variable domain reads GAGVSQSPSNKVTEKGKDVELRCDPISGHTALYWYRQSLGQGLEFLIYFQGNSAPDKSGLPSDRFSAERTGGSVSTLTIQRTQQEDSAVYLCASSLAGKARIAYEQYFGPGTRLTVT.

This clonotype was counted many times. The rearrangement uses TRBV7-9 and TRBJ2-7, with TRBD2 matching over 13 bases. Germline V CDR1 and CDR2: SEHNR, FQNEAQ (reference sequence). The CDR3 has 18 amino acids. V trimming: 5 bases; J trimming: 9 bases; junction bases outside the gene matches: 19. CDR3 residues: CASSHRLAGGPLVVVQYF. DNA of the CDR3: TGTGCCAGCAGCCATCGACTAGCGGGAGGCCCGCTGGTAGTCGTGCAGTACTTC. The full variable domain, completed using reference TRBV7-9 and TRBJ2-7, is DTGVSQNPRHKITKRGQNVTFRCDPISEHNRLYWYRQTLGQGPEFLTYFQNEAQLEKSRLLSDRFSAERPKGSFSTLEIQRTEQGDSAMYLCASSHRLAGGPLVVVQYFGPGTRLTVT.

This clonotype was observed a few times. The V gene is TRBV5-6, the J gene TRBJ1-2, with TRBD1 matching 9 bases. The length of the CDR3 is 17 residues. J was trimmed by 1 base and V by 5 bases; bases with no gene match: 12. Germline CDR1 reads SGHDT; CDR2 reads YYEEEE. CDR3 coding DNA: TGTGCCAGCAGACGCCGGGACAGGGCCCCAAATAACTATGGCTACACCTTC. This sequence encodes CASRRRDRAPNNYGYTF.

The gene calls are TRBV20-1 and TRBJ1-6, with D hard to call. V lost 2 bases to trimming and J lost 5 bases, with 10 bases between them. CDR3 length: 14 residues. Germline V gene data show CDR1 as DFQATT and CDR2 as SNEGSKA (reference sequence). CDR3 residues: CSARPSGNNSPLHF. In nucleotides, the CDR3 is TGCAGTGCTAGACCTTCCGGTAATAATTCACCCCTCCACTTT.

This sequence joins TRBV2 and TRBJ1-5; no clear D gene. The CDR3 is 14 residues long. CDR1 is SNHLY and CDR2 is FYNNEI in the germline V gene. Trimming shortened V by 7 bases and J by 7 bases, and 17 bases separated the two germline ends. In nucleotides, the CDR3 is TGTGCCAGCAACCAAGTCCAGGTTGGACAGCCCCAGCATTTT. This encodes CASNQVQVGQPQHF. The full variable domain, in which reference TRBV2 and TRBJ1-5 provide the parts outside the CDR3, is EPEVTQTPSHQVTQMGQEVILRCVPISNHLYFYWYRQILGQKVEFLVSFYNNEISEKSEIFDDQFSVERPDGSNFTLKIRSTKLEDSAMYFCASNQVQVGQPQHFGDGTRLSIL.

This chain uses TRBV18 with TRBJ2-3, with 8 bases identical to TRBD2. With 1 base clipped from V and 5 bases from J, the junction kept 8 bases outside the gene matches. The CDR3 runs to 16 residues. The germline gives CDR1 KGHSH, CDR2 LQKENI. CDR3 sequence reads: CASSPQSGGPGDTQYF. CDR3 coding DNA: TGTGCCAGCTCACCACAATCGGGGGGGCCGGGAGATACGCAGTATTTT. Supplemented by reference TRBV18 and TRBJ2-3, the full variable domain reads NAGVMQNPRHLVRRRGQEARLRCSPMKGHSHVYWYRQLPEEGLKFMVYLQKENIIDESGMPKERFSAEFPKEGPSILRIQQVVRGDSAAYFCASSPQSGGPGDTQYFGPGTRLTVL.

Details on this clonotype: Since a much larger clone is just one base distant, this may be a read error. Because it lacks the conserved phenylalanine or tryptophan at the end, this CDR3 is likely a read error. V is TRBV5-5 and J is TRBJ2-7, with D uncertain. V lost 0 bases, J lost 0 bases, and 10 bases lay in between. The length of the CDR3 is 15 residues. Germline-derived CDR1 and CDR2 are SGHKS and YYEKEE (reference sequence). CDR3 in DNA: TGTGCCAGCAGCTTGGCCTCGACAAGCTCCTACGAGCAGTACTTA. Translation: CASSLASTSSYEQYL.

This clonotype occurred a few times. An end of the junction differs from the germline gene, which may be a read error. The chain employs TRBV5-1 and TRBJ2-7, with a tentative D call TRBD2 (6 bases). Germline V gene lookup returns CDR1 SGHRS and CDR2 YFSETQ. The CDR3 covers 15 residues. Here the CDR3 reads CASSLDGDSSSRSDF. CDR3 in DNA: TGCGCCAGCAGCTTGGACGGGGACTCCTCTTCACGATCGGACTTC. The full variable domain, its missing parts supplied by reference TRBV5-1 and TRBJ2-7, is KAGVTQTPRYLIKTRGQQVTLSCSPISGHRSVSWYQQTPGQGLQFLFEYFSETQRNKGNFPGRFSGRQFSNSRSEMNVSTLELGDSALYLCASSLDGDSSSRSDFGPGTRLTVT.

The V gene is TRBV7-6, the J gene TRBJ2-7; unclear D gene. The germline V gene encodes CDR1 SGHVS and CDR2 FNYEAQ. The CDR3 covers 14 residues. Trimming cost V 1 base and J 3 bases, with 10 bases left between them. The CDR3 DNA follows: TGTGCCAGCAGCTTAGAGCAAGGCCTCTACGAGCAGTACTTC. This encodes CASSLEQGLYEQYF.

On this clonotype itself: With a much larger clone just one base away, this may be a read error. V usage is TRBV20-1 and J usage is TRBJ2-5, with TRBD2 identical over 12 bases. The CDR3 extends over 12 amino acids. Germline CDR1 and CDR2: DFQATT and SNEGSKA (reference sequence). The chain's CDR3 is CSAASGGETQCF. The CDR3 DNA reads as TGCAGTGCTGCTAGCGGGGGGGAGACCCAGTGCTTC.